This note documents a single T cell receptor (beta chain) sequence. What it binds is not known. These data come from a study of CD8 T cells in Susac syndrome. Findings of the study overall: The study admitted that it had a relatively small number of individuals in its TCR sequencing and HLA analysis.

This CDR3 has 17 residues. With V trimmed by 6 bases and J by 4 bases, 14 bases remained unmatched. Germline CDR1 is MNHNS and CDR2 is SASEGT. cDNA came from about 0.5 to 1 ug RNA primed by random hexamers. TCRdb passed the immunoSEQ multiplex PCR reads through MiXCR, listing each CDR3 protein once. This sample carries roughly 120,000 distinct CDR3 sequences, approximately 96% of them seen once, and the ten largest clones take 0.09% to 0.1%. Controls matched for sex and age were healthy donors. The V call is TRBV6-1, the J call TRBJ2-3; TRBD2 agrees at 9 bases. The receptor was derived from a human donor in good health. What was sequenced was CD4+ T cells from PBMCs. The CDR3 DNA reads TGTGCCAGCAGGGACTGGTCCGCGGGGGGGCCCGCAGATACGCAGTATTTT. This translates into CASRDWSAGGPADTQYF.